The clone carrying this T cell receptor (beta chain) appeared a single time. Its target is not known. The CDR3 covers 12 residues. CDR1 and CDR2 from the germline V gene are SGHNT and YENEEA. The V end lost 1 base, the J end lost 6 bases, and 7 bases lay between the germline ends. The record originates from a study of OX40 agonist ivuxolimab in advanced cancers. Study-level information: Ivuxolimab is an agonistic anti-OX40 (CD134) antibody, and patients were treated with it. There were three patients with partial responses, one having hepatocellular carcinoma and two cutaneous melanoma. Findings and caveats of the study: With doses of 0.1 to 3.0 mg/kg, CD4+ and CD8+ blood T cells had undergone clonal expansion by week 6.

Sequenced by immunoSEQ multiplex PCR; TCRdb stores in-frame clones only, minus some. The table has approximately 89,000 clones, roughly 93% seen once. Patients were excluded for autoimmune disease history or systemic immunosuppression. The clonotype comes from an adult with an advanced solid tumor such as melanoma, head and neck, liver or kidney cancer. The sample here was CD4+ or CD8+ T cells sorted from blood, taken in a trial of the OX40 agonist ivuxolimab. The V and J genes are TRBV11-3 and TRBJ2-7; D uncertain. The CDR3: CASSLGTTEQYF. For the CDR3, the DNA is TGTGCCAGCAGCTTAGGGACCACCGAGCAGTACTTC.